This T cell receptor beta chain was recorded in a study of regulatory and conventional T cells in RAG deficiency. Regulatory T cells were sorted from blood as CD4+ CD25-high CD127-low cells. Sequenced by immunoSEQ multiplex PCR; TCRdb stores in-frame clones only, minus some. The sample records roughly 20,000 clones, about nine tenths being singletons. In its sample, this clone was seen a few times. CDR1 is DFQATT, CDR2 SNEGSKA, per germline (reference sequence). This CDR3 contains 11 residues. These data also formed part of another study, on regulatory T cells. According to that study: The primer mix had 52 TRBV and 13 TRBJ primers. Skewed V and J usage and few unique V-J pairs marked patient repertoires, most in Tregs.

This receptor was taken from a human donor in good health. V usage is TRBV20-1 and J usage is TRBJ1-1, with D unclear. The sequenced sample was Tregs sorted from blood. The CDR3 loop is CRLQRNTEAFF. For the CDR3, the DNA is TGCAGACTACAGAGAAACACTGAAGCTTTCTTT.